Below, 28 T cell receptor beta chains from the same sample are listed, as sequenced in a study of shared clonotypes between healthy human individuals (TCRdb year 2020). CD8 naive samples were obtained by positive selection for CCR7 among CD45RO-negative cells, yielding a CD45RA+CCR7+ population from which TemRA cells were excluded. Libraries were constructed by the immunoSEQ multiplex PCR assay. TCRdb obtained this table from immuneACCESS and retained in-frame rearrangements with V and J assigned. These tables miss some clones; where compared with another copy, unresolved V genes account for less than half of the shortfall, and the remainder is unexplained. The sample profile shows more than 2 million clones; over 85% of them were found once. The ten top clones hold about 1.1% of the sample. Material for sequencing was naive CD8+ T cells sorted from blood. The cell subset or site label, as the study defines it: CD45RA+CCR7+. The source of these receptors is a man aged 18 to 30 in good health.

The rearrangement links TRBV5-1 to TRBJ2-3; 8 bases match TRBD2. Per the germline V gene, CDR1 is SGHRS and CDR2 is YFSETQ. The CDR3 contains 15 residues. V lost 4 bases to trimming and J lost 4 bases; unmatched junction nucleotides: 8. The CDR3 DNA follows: TGCGCCAGCAGCCTACTAGCGGCTACCGCAGATACGCAGTATTTT. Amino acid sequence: CASSLLAATADTQYF.

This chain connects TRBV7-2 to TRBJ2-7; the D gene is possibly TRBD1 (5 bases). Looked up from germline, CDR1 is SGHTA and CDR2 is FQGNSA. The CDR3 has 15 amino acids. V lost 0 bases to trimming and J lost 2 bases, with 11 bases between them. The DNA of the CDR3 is TGTGCCAGCAGCTTAGCCCCAGGGCCCCCCTACGAGCAGTACTTC. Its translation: CASSLAPGPPYEQYF.

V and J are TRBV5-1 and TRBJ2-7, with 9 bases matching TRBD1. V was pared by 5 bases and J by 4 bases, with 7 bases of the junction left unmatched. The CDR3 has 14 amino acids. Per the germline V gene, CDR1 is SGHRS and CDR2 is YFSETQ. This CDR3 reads CASSTGGDSYEQYF. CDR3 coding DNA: TGCGCCAGCAGTACAGGGGGCGATTCTTACGAGCAGTACTTC.

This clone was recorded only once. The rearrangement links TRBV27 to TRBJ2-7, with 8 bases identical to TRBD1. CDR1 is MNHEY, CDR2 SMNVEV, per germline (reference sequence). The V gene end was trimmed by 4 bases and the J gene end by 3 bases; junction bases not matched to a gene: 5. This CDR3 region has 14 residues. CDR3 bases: TGTGCCAGCAGTTATAAAGGACAGGGCTACGAGCAGTACTTC. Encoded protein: CASSYKGQGYEQYF.

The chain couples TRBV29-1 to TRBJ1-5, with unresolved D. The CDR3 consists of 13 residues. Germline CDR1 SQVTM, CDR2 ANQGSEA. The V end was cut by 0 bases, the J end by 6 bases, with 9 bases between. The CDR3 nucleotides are TGCAGCGTTGAAGAAGGGTTTGGTCAGCCCCAGCATTTT. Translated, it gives CSVEEGFGQPQHF.

The CDR3 loop reads CASSLVATGIGNTIYF. CDR3 bases: TGTGCCAGCAGCTTAGTCGCAACAGGGATTGGAAACACCATATATTTT. The gene calls are TRBV7-9 and TRBJ1-3; weak D call: TRBD1 (6 bases). Germline values: CDR1 SEHNR, CDR2 FQNEAQ (reference sequence). Trimming took 1 base from V and 3 from J, leaving 13 bases between them. This CDR3 comprises 16 residues.

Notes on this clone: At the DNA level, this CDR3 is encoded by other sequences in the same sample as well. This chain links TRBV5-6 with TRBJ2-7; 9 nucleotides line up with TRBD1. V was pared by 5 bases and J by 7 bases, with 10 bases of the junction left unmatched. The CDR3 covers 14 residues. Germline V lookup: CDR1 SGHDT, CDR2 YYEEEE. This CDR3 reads CASSSGTGIGEQYF. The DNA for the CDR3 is TGTGCCAGCAGTTCCGGGACAGGGATCGGAGAGCAGTACTTC.

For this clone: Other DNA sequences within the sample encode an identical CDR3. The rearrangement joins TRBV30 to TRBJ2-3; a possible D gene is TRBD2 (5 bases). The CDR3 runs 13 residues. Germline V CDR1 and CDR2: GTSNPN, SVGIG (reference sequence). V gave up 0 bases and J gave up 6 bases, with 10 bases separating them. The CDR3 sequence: CAWSVLGGDTQYF. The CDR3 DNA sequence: TGTGCCTGGAGTGTACTAGGAGGTGATACGCAGTATTTT.

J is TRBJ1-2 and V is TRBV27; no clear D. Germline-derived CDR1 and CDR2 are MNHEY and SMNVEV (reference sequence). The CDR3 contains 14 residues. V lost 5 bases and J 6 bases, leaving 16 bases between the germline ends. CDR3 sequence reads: CASSPREGVDGYTF. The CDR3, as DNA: TGTGCCAGCAGTCCCCGTGAGGGAGTAGATGGCTACACCTTC.

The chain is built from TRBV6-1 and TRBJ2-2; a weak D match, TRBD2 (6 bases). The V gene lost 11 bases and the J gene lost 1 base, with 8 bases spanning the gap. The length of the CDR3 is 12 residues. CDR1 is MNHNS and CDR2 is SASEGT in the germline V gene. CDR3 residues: CAGTGNTGELFF. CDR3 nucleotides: TGTGCCGGGACTGGGAACACCGGGGAGCTGTTTTTT.

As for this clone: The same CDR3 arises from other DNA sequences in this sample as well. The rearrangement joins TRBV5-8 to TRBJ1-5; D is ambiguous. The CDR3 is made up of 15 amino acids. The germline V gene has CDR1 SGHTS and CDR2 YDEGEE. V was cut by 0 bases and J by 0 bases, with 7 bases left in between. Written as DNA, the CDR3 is TGTGCCAGCAGCTTGGGGCAGATTAGCAATCAGCCCCAGCATTTT. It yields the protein CASSLGQISNQPQHF.

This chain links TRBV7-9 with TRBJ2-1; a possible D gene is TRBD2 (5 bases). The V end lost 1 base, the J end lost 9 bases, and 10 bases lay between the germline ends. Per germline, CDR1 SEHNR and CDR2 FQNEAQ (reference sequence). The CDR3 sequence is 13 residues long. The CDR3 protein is CASSLVREFEQFF. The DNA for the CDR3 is TGTGCCAGCAGCTTAGTAAGGGAGTTTGAGCAGTTCTTC. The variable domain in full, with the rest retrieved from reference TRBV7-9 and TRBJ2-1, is DTGVSQNPRHKITKRGQNVTFRCDPISEHNRLYWYRQTLGQGPEFLTYFQNEAQLEKSRLLSDRFSAERPKGSFSTLEIQRTEQGDSAMYLCASSLVREFEQFFGPGTRLTVL.

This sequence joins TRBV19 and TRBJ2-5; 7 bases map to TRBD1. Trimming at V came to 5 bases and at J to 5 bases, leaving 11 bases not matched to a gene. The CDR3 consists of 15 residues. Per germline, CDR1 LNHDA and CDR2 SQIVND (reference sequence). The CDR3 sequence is CASSPTDRPLETQYF. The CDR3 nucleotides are TGTGCCAGTAGTCCAACGGACAGGCCCCTCGAGACCCAGTACTTC. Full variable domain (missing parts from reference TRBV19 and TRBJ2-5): DGGITQSPKYLFRKEGQNVTLSCEQNLNHDAMYWYRQDPGQGLRLIYYSQIVNDFQKGDIAEGYSVSREKKESFPLTVTSAQKNPTAFYLCASSPTDRPLETQYFGPGTRLLVL.

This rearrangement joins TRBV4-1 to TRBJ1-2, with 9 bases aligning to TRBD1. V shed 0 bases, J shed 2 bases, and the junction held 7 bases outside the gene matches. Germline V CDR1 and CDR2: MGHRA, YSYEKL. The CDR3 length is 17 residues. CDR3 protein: CASSQDPGTGSNYGYTF. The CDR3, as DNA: TGCGCCAGCAGCCAAGATCCAGGGACAGGGTCGAACTATGGCTACACCTTC.

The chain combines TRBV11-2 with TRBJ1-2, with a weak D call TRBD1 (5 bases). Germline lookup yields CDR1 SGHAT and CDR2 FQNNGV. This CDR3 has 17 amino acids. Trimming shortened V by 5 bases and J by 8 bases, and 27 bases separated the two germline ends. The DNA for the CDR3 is TGTGCCAGCAGCCTCCCCCAGTACGGGGGAGGTAGGTGGGGCTACACCTTC. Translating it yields CASSLPQYGGGRWGYTF.

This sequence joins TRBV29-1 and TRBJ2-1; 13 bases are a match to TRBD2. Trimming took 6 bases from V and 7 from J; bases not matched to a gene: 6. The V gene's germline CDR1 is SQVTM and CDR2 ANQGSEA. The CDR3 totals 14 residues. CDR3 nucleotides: TGCAGCGTCGGCCCGGGACTAGCGGGAAATGAGCAGTTCTTC. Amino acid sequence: CSVGPGLAGNEQFF.

CDR3 bases: TGCAGTGTAAGATCCGGGACCTCCTACGAGCAGTACTTC. Its protein product is CSVRSGTSYEQYF. The V and J genes are TRBV29-1 and TRBJ2-7; D is possibly TRBD1 or TRBD2 (5 bases each). The CDR3 consists of 13 residues. Germline CDR1 reads SQVTM; CDR2 reads ANQGSEA.

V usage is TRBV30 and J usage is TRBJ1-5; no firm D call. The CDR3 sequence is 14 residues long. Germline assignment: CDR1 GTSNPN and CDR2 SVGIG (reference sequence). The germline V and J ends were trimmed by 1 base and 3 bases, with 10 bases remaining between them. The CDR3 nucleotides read TGTGCCTGGAGTGAGTCAGTTTACAATCAGCCCCAGCATTTT. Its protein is CAWSESVYNQPQHF.

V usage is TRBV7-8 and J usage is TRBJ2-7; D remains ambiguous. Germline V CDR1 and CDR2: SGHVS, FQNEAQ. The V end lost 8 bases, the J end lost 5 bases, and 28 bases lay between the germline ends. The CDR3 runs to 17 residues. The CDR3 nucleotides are TGTGCCAGCGGAAGATTCGGGTACAGCCTTGCGATGGACGAGCAGTACTTC. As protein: CASGRFGYSLAMDEQYF.

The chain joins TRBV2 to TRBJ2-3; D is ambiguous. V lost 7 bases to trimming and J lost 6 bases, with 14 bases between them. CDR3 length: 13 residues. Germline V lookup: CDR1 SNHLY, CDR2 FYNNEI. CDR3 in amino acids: CASIFLAGDTQYF. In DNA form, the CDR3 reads TGTGCCAGCATTTTTTTAGCAGGTGATACGCAGTATTTT.

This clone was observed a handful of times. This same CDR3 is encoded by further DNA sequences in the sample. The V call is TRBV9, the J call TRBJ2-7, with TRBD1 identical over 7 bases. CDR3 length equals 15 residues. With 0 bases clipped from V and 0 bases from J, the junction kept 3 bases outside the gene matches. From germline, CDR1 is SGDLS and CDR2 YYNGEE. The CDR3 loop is CASSVGQGLSYEQYF. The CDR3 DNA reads TGTGCCAGCAGCGTAGGACAGGGCCTCTCCTACGAGCAGTACTTC.

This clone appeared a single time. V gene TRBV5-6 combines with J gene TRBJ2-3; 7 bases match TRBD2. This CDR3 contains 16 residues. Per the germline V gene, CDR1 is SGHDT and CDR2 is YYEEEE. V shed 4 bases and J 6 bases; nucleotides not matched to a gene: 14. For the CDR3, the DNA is TGTGCCAGCAGCCCCGAGGGTCTAGCGGCCCTGGATACGCAGTATTTT. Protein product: CASSPEGLAALDTQYF.

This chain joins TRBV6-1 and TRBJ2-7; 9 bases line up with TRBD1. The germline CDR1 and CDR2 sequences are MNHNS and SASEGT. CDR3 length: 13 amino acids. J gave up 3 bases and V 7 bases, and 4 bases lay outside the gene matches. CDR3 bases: TGTGCCAGCAACTCGGGACAGGGCTACGAGCAGTACTTC. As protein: CASNSGQGYEQYF.

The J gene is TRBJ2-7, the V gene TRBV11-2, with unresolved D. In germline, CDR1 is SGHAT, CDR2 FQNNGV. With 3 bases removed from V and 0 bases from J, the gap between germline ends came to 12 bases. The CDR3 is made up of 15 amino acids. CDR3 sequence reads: CASSFTPISSYEQYF. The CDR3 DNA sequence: TGTGCCAGCAGCTTTACACCTATTAGCTCCTACGAGCAGTACTTC.

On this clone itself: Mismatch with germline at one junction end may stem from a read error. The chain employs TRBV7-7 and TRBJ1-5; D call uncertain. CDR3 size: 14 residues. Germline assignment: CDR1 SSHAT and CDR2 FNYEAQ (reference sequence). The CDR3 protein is CASSLEGSNQPQHF. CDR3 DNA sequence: TGTGCTAGCAGCTTAGAAGGGAGCAATCAGCCCCAGCATTTT. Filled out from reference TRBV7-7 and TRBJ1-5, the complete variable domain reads GAGVSQSPRYKVTKRGQDVTLRCDPISSHATLYWYQQALGQGPEFLTYFNYEAQPDKSGLPSDRFSAERPEGSISTLTIQRTEQRDSAMYRCASSLEGSNQPQHFGDGTRLSIL.

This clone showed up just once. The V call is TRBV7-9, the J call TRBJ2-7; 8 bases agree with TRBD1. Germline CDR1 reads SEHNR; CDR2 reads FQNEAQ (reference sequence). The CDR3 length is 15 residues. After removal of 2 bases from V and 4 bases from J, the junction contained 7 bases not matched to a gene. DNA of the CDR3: TGTGCCAGCAGCTTAAACAACAGGGGGGAGTACGAGCAGTACTTC. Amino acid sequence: CASSLNNRGEYEQYF.

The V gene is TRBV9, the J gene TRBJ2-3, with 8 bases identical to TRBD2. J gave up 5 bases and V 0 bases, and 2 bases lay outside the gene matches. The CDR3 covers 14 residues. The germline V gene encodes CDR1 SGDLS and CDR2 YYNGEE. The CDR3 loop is CASSVDTSGDTQYF. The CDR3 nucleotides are TGTGCCAGCAGCGTAGATACTAGCGGAGATACGCAGTATTTT. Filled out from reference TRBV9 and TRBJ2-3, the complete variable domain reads DSGVTQTPKHLITATGQRVTLRCSPRSGDLSVYWYQQSLDQGLQFLIQYYNGEERAKGNILERFSAQQFPDLHSELNLSSLELGDSALYFCASSVDTSGDTQYFGPGTRLTVL.

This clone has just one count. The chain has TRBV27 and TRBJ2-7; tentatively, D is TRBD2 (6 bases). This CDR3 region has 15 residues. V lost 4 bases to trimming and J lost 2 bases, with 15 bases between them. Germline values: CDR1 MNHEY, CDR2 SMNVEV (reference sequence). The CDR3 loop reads CASSWSIGTAYEQYF. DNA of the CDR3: TGTGCCAGCAGTTGGAGCATCGGGACTGCCTACGAGCAGTACTTC.